This T cell receptor (beta chain) was identified in a study of early T cells in non-severe SARS-CoV-2 infection. V lost 5 bases and J 0 bases, leaving 14 bases between the germline ends. CDR1 and CDR2 from the germline V gene are SGHVS and FNYEAQ. The CDR3 is 16 residues long. MiXCR was run by TCRdb on the 5' RACE reads, yielding one entry per CDR3 protein. The sample carries 57,000 or so distinct CDR3 sequences, 10% to 15% recorded once. The V and J genes are TRBV7-6 and TRBJ1-3; D is perhaps TRBD1 (6 bases). Sequenced: whole blood. This sequence was found in an adult who was a healthcare worker with PCR-confirmed SARS-CoV-2 infection or an uninfected control (not recorded which). The CDR3 DNA reads TGTGCCAGCAGCCCACAACAGGGTGACTCTGGAAACACCATATATTTT. It translates to CASSPQQGDSGNTIYF.